The 9 T cell receptor beta chains given below trace back to one sample, sequenced in a study of shared clonotypes between healthy human individuals. CD45RO-negative, CCR7-positively selected cells formed the naive CD8 fraction, excluding terminally differentiated effector memory CD45RA+ cells. TCRdb's copy holds only in-frame clones and misses some; the assay was immunoSEQ multiplex PCR. This sample has approximately 740,000 clones, with 85% to 95% found just once. The material sequenced was naive CD8+ T cells sorted from blood. All receptors derive from a man aged 25-45 years in good health.

The rearrangement links TRBV7-6 to TRBJ1-1; 8 bases map to TRBD1. CDR3 length: 15 amino acids. The J segment lost 1 base and the V segment lost 1 base, leaving 2 bases of the junction unmatched. In germline, CDR1 is SGHVS, CDR2 FNYEAQ. The CDR3 protein is CASSLETGENTEAFF. CDR3 nucleotides: TGTGCCAGCAGCTTAGAGACAGGGGAGAACACTGAAGCTTTCTTT.

The J gene is TRBJ2-5, the V gene TRBV4-3, with D uncertain. The V end was cut by 0 bases, the J end by 5 bases, with 13 bases between. Per germline, CDR1 LGHNA and CDR2 YSLEER. The CDR3 consists of 15 residues. The CDR3 bases are TGCGCCAGCAGCCAAGATCAAGGAGCCCGGGAGACCCAGTACTTC. Protein sequence: CASSQDQGARETQYF.

This chain joins TRBV9 and TRBJ1-5; 7 nucleotides match TRBD1. The ends lost 1 base at V and 0 bases at J; junction bases unmatched: 1. The V gene's germline CDR1 is SGDLS and CDR2 YYNGEE. CDR3 size: 15 residues. DNA of the CDR3: TGTGCCAGCAGCGTAACAGGGGATAGCAATCAGCCCCAGCATTTT. Amino acids: CASSVTGDSNQPQHF.

The gene calls are TRBV7-6 and TRBJ2-7, with D perhaps matching TRBD1 (6 bases). Germline values: CDR1 SGHVS, CDR2 FNYEAQ. The CDR3 spans 13 residues. The V and J ends lost 7 bases and 1 base respectively, with 11 bases between them. CDR3 region: CASNPQGSYEQYF. The DNA of the CDR3 is TGTGCCAGCAACCCTCAGGGGTCCTACGAGCAGTACTTC.

The chain employs TRBV5-1 and TRBJ2-3; D is unresolved. The length of the CDR3 is 15 residues. V was cut by 0 bases and J by 3 bases, with 11 bases left in between. The V gene's germline CDR1 is SGHRS and CDR2 YFSETQ. The CDR3 DNA sequence: TGCGCCAGCAGCTTGGAAGGCGGAGAGACAGATACGCAGTATTTT. It is translated as CASSLEGGETDTQYF.

The rearrangement joins TRBV27 to TRBJ2-7; either TRBD1 or TRBD2 may supply D (5 bases each). Trimming removed 6 bases at V and 0 bases at J, with 15 bases between. The CDR3 runs to 15 residues. Germline lookup yields CDR1 MNHEY and CDR2 SMNVEV (reference sequence). The CDR3 DNA reads as TGTGCCAGCAGAACCGGGACGGAGAGCTCCTACGAGCAGTACTTC. Encoded protein: CASRTGTESSYEQYF.

Worth noting for this clone: Its ends do not fully match the called genes, so a read error is possible. The chain employs TRBV11-2 and TRBJ2-5; D gene uncertain. Germline CDR1 reads SGHAT; CDR2 reads FQNNGV. This CDR3 spans 12 amino acids. The CDR3 DNA reads TGTGCCAGCAGCTTTATTGAAGAGGCCCAGTACTTC. Amino acid sequence: CASSFIEEAQYF.

The rearrangement uses TRBV9 and TRBJ1-2; 8 bases are shared with TRBD1. This CDR3 contains 16 residues. The junction had 9 bases not matched to a gene; V was cut back by 2 bases and J by 3 bases. Germline CDR1 reads SGDLS; CDR2 reads YYNGEE. CDR3 sequence reads: CASSVHLLDRDYGYTF. The CDR3 DNA reads as TGTGCCAGCAGCGTTCACCTCCTGGACAGGGACTATGGCTACACCTTC.

This clone was seen a single time. A read error may produce the germline difference seen at one junction end. This chain connects TRBV11-2 to TRBJ2-7, with TRBD1 matching over 9 bases. The length of the CDR3 is 13 residues. CDR1 is SGHAT and CDR2 is FQNNGV in the germline V gene. CDR3 residues: CASRPPAGTGTSF. In DNA form, the CDR3 reads TGTGCCAGCAGACCCCCCGCCGGGACAGGGACCTCCTTC.